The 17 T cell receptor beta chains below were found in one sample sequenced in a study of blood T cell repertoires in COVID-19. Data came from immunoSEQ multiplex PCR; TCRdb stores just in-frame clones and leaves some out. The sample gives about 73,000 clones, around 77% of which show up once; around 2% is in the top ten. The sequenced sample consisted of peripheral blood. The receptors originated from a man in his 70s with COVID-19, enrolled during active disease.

The CDR3 reads CASSFPGSRGYTF. CDR3 nucleotide sequence: TGCGCCAGCAGCTTTCCGGGATCCAGAGGCTACACCTTC. The chain combines TRBV5-1 with TRBJ1-2; no reliable D call. V lost 2 bases to trimming and J lost 8 bases, with 13 bases between them. Germline V gene lookup returns CDR1 SGHRS and CDR2 YFSETQ. This CDR3 has 13 amino acids. Variable domain in full (rest from reference TRBV5-1 and TRBJ1-2): KAGVTQTPRYLIKTRGQQVTLSCSPISGHRSVSWYQQTPGQGLQFLFEYFSETQRNKGNFPGRFSGRQFSNSRSEMNVSTLELGDSALYLCASSFPGSRGYTFGSGTRLTVV.

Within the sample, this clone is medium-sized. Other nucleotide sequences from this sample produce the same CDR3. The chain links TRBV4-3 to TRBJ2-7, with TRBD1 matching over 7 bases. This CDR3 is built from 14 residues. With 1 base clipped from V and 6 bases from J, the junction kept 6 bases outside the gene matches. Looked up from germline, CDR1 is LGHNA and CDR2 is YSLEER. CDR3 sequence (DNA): TGCGCCAGCAGCCAAGCAGACAGGGTGGGCGAGCAGTACTTC. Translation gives CASSQADRVGEQYF.

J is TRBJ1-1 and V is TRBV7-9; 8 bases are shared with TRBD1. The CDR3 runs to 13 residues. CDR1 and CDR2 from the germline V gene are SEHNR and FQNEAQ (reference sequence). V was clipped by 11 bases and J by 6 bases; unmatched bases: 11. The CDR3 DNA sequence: TGTGCCGGCCAGGGGGCGCCGGGCGCTGAAGCTTTCTTT. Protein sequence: CAGQGAPGAEAFF.

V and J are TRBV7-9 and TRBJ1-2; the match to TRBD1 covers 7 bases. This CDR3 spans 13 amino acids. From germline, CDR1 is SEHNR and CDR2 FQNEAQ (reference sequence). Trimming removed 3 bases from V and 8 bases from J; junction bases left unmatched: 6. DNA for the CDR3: TGTGCCAGCAGCTTCGAGGGGGCGTACGGCTACACCTTC. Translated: CASSFEGAYGYTF.

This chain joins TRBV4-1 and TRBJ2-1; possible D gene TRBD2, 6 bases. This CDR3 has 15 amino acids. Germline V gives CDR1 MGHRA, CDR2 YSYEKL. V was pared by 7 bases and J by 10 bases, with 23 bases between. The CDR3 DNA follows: TGCGCCAGCACTACCCTAATAGCGGTCCCCGGGGAGCAGTTCTTC. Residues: CASTTLIAVPGEQFF.

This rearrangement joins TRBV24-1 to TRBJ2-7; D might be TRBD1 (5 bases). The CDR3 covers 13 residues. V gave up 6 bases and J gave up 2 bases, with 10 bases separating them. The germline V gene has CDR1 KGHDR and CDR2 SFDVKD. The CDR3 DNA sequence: TGTGCCACCAGTTTGGGGCCGGCCTACGAGCAGTACTTC. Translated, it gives CATSLGPAYEQYF.

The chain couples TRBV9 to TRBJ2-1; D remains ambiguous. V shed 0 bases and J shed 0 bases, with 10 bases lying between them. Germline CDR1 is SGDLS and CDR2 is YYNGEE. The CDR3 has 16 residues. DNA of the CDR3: TGTGCCAGCAGCGTAGTGGGCTACGGCTCCTACAATGAGCAGTTCTTC. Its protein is CASSVVGYGSYNEQFF.

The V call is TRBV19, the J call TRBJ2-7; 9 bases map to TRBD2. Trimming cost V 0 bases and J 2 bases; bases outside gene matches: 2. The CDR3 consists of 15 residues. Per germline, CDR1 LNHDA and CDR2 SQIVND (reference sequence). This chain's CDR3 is CASSIEPSGTYEQYF. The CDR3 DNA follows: TGTGCCAGTAGTATAGAACCTAGCGGGACCTACGAGCAGTACTTC.

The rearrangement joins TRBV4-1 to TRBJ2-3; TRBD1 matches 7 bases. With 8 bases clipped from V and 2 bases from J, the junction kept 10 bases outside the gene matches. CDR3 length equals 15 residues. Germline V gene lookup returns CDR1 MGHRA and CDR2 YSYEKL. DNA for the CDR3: TGCGCCAGCTGTCATTCGGGACAGCCCACAGATACGCAGTATTTT. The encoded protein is CASCHSGQPTDTQYF.

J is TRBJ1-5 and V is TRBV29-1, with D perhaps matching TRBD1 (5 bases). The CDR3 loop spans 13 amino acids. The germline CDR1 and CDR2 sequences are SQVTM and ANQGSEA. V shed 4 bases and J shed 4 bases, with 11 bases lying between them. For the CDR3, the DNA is TGCAGCGTTGTTGCGGGGCCGAATCAGCCCCAGCATTTT. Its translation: CSVVAGPNQPQHF.

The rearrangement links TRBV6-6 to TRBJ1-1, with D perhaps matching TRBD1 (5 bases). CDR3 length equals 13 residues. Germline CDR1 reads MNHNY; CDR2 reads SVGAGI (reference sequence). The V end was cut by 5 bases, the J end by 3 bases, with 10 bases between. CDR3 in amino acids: CASSVPGDTEAFF. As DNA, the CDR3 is TGTGCCAGCAGTGTCCCGGGGGACACTGAAGCTTTCTTT.

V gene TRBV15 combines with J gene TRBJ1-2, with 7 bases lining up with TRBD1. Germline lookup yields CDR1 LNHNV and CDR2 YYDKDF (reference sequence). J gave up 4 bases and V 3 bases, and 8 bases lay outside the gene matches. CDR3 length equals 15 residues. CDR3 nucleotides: TGTGCCACCAGCAGGGAAGGGGGCCGTGGCTATGGCTACACCTTC. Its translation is CATSREGGRGYGYTF. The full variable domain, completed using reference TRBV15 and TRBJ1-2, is DAMVIQNPRYQVTQFGKPVTLSCSQTLNHNVMYWYQQKSSQAPKLLFHYYDKDFNNEADTPDNFQSRRPNTSFCFLDIRSPGLGDTAMYLCATSREGGRGYGYTFGSGTRLTVV.

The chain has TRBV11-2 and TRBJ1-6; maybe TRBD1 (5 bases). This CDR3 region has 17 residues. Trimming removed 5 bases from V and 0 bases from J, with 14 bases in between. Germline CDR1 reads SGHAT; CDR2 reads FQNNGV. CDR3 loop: CASSLGLLSSYNSPLHF. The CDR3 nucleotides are TGTGCCAGCAGCCTGGGACTTCTGAGCTCCTATAATTCACCCCTCCACTTT.

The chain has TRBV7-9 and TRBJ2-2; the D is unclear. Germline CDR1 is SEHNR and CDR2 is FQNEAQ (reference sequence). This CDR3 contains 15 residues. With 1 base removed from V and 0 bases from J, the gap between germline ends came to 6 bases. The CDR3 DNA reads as TGTGCCAGCAGCTTAGGGTCAGCGAACACCGGGGAGCTGTTTTTT. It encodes CASSLGSANTGELFF.

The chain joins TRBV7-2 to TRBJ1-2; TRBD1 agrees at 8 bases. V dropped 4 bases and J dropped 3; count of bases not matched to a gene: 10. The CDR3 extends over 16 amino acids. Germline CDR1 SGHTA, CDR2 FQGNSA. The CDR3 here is CASSSSQGAIDYGYTF. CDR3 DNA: TGTGCCAGCAGCTCCTCTCAGGGGGCAATAGACTATGGCTACACCTTC.

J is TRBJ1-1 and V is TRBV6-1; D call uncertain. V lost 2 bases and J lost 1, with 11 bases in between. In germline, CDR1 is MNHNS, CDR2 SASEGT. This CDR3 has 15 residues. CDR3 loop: CASSETFGSNTEAFF. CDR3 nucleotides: TGTGCCAGCAGTGAAACCTTTGGCTCGAACACTGAAGCTTTCTTT.

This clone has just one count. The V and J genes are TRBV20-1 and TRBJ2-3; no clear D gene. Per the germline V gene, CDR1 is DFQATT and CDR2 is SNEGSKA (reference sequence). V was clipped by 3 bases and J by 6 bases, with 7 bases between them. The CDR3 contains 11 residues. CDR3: CSASQVDTQYF. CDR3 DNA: TGCAGTGCTAGCCAGGTCGATACGCAGTATTTT.